These 21 T cell receptor beta chains originate from one sample sequenced in a study of CD8 T cells in Susac syndrome. Random hexamers primed reverse transcription of about 0.5 to 1 ug RNA. TCRdb ran MiXCR on the immunoSEQ multiplex PCR reads and lists one entry per CDR3 protein. The table records under 150,000 distinct CDR3 sequences, about 93% of them present only once. Sequencing was performed on CD8+ T cells from PBMCs. The receptors shown here come from a human donor with multiple sclerosis.

The chain uses TRBV7-2 and TRBJ2-2; 7 bases line up with TRBD2. This CDR3 spans 14 amino acids. V was clipped by 0 bases and J by 10 bases; unmatched bases: 5. The germline V gene has CDR1 SGHTA and CDR2 FQGNSA. The CDR3 loop reads CASSLAASGMELFF. For the CDR3, the DNA is TGTGCCAGCAGCTTAGCGGCTAGCGGCATGGAGCTGTTTTTT.

The chain combines TRBV10-3 with TRBJ2-1, with 9 positions matching TRBD1. This CDR3 has 19 residues. Trimming at V came to 2 bases and at J to 4 bases, leaving 15 bases not matched to a gene. Germline-derived CDR1 and CDR2 are ENHRY and SYGVKD. The CDR3: CAISEPWTGEALTYNEQFF. CDR3 in DNA: TGTGCCATCAGTGAGCCTTGGACAGGGGAGGCCCTAACATACAATGAGCAGTTCTTC.

This chain joins TRBV6-4 and TRBJ1-1; D is uncertain. The CDR3 sequence is 12 residues long. Trimming stripped 4 bases from V and 6 bases from J, with 9 bases between. The V gene's germline CDR1 is MRHNA and CDR2 SNTAGT. The CDR3 DNA is TGTGCCAGCAGTGGGTCCGGGGCTGAAGCTTTCTTT. Protein product: CASSGSGAEAFF.

This clonotype appeared once. V is TRBV5-1 and J is TRBJ2-7; TRBD1 matches 9 bases. Per the germline V gene, CDR1 is SGHRS and CDR2 is YFSETQ. V lost 1 base and J lost 3; bases outside the gene matches: 11. The CDR3 is made up of 17 amino acids. In nucleotides, the CDR3 is TGCGCCAGCAGCTTGTTCGGGACAGGGAGGGCCGACTACGAGCAGTACTTC. It encodes CASSLFGTGRADYEQYF.

The chain has TRBV13 and TRBJ1-1, with D maybe TRBD1 (5 bases). Germline V CDR1 and CDR2: PRHDT, FYEKMQ (reference sequence). V was clipped by 3 bases and J by 1 base, with 9 bases between them. This CDR3 is built from 14 residues. This CDR3 is CASSFSQGNTEAFF. CDR3 coding DNA: TGTGCCAGCAGCTTCTCTCAGGGGAACACTGAAGCTTTCTTT.

The rearrangement links TRBV20-1 to TRBJ1-1; TRBD1 aligns across 7 bases. CDR3 length: 14 amino acids. With 6 bases clipped from V and 3 bases from J, the junction kept 10 bases outside the gene matches. Germline CDR1 is DFQATT and CDR2 is SNEGSKA (reference sequence). The CDR3 region has the DNA TGCAGTGCCCGGAACCGGGACAGTCACACTGAAGCTTTCTTT. Translated: CSARNRDSHTEAFF.

The chain uses TRBV9 and TRBJ1-2; TRBD1 might be the D (6 bases). The V end was cut by 0 bases, the J end by 2 bases, with 14 bases between. The CDR3 length is 16 residues. From germline, CDR1 is SGDLS and CDR2 YYNGEE. The CDR3 sequence is CASSVEGGALNYGYTF. CDR3 coding DNA: TGTGCCAGCAGCGTAGAGGGGGGAGCCCTAAACTATGGCTACACCTTC.

The rearrangement joins TRBV7-9 to TRBJ2-7; 11 positions agree with TRBD1. This CDR3 is built from 15 residues. CDR1 and CDR2 from the germline V gene are SEHNR and FQNEAQ (reference sequence). The J segment lost 3 bases and the V segment lost 5 bases, leaving 6 bases of the junction unmatched. CDR3 sequence: CASSQSGTGGYEQYF. The CDR3 DNA is TGTGCCAGCAGCCAATCCGGGACAGGGGGCTACGAGCAGTACTTC.

The chain employs TRBV13 and TRBJ2-1; TRBD2 matches at 7 bases. The V gene end was trimmed by 5 bases and the J gene end by 10 bases; junction bases not matched to a gene: 14. CDR1 and CDR2 from the germline V gene are PRHDT and FYEKMQ (reference sequence). The CDR3 loop spans 15 amino acids. This chain's CDR3 is CASSPLGGGREEQFF. CDR3 DNA: TGTGCCAGCAGCCCGCTAGGAGGCGGGAGAGAGGAGCAGTTCTTC.

This chain uses TRBV5-6 with TRBJ1-1, with D perhaps matching TRBD1 (5 bases). The germline V and J ends were trimmed by 0 bases and 5 bases, with 8 bases remaining between them. The V gene's germline CDR1 is SGHDT and CDR2 YYEEEE. The CDR3 length is 13 residues. Here the CDR3 DNA reads TGTGCCAGCAGCTTGGCAGGGTGGACTGAAGCTTTCTTT. Its protein product is CASSLAGWTEAFF. Full variable domain (rest looked up from reference TRBV5-6 and TRBJ1-1): DAGVTQSPTHLIKTRGQQVTLRCSPKSGHDTVSWYQQALGQGPQFIFQYYEEEERQRGNFPDRFSGHQFPNYSSELNVNALLLGDSALYLCASSLAGWTEAFFGQGTRLTVV.

The CDR3: CASSVGQARGDTQYF. Here the CDR3 DNA reads TGTGCCAGCAGCGTTGGTCAGGCGCGGGGGGATACGCAGTATTTT. V usage is TRBV7-9 and J usage is TRBJ2-3; 7 bases match TRBD2. CDR1 and CDR2 (germline): SEHNR, FQNEAQ (reference sequence). V dropped 5 bases and J dropped 6; count of bases not matched to a gene: 11. The CDR3 loop spans 15 amino acids.

This chain joins TRBV4-3 and TRBJ2-6; D remains ambiguous. The germline V gene encodes CDR1 LGHNA and CDR2 YSLEER. The V end was cut by 3 bases, the J end by 0 bases, with 12 bases between. The CDR3 totals 17 residues. In DNA form, the CDR3 reads TGCGCCAGCAGCCAGGATGTTCCCAGCTCTGGGGCCAACGTCCTGACTTTC. Protein: CASSQDVPSSGANVLTF.

This clonotype occurred a few times. J is TRBJ2-7 and V is TRBV10-3; 9 bases fit TRBD1. The CDR3 is 14 amino acids. The germline V gene encodes CDR1 ENHRY and CDR2 SYGVKD. V shed 5 bases, J shed 2 bases, and the junction held 4 bases outside the gene matches. The CDR3 region has the DNA TGTGCCATCAGTACGGGACAGGGACCCTACGAGCAGTACTTC. It codes for CAISTGQGPYEQYF.

V is TRBV20-1 and J is TRBJ2-7; the D is unclear. Trimming removed 2 bases at V and 4 bases at J, with 21 bases between. Germline V gives CDR1 DFQATT, CDR2 SNEGSKA (reference sequence). The CDR3 has 16 residues. CDR3 region: CSARLPGLWVGYEQYF. As DNA, the CDR3 is TGCAGTGCTAGACTCCCTGGCCTTTGGGTAGGGTACGAGCAGTACTTC.

The chain uses TRBV7-9 and TRBJ2-7; D not resolved. The CDR3 is made up of 11 amino acids. Trimming took off 1 base at V and 11 bases at J, with 9 bases between the two ends. Germline CDR1 is SEHNR and CDR2 is FQNEAQ (reference sequence). The CDR3 bases are TGTGCCAGCAGCTTAGGTGGGATGGAGTACTTC. This sequence encodes CASSLGGMEYF.

This clonotype was seen more than once but under ten times. The chain has TRBV10-3 and TRBJ2-7; TRBD1 matches at 7 bases. This CDR3 is 14 amino acids long. V trimming: 0 bases; J trimming: 2 bases; junction bases outside the gene matches: 1. Germline V gene sequence: CDR1 ENHRY, CDR2 SYGVKD. The CDR3 is CAISESTGPYEQYF. CDR3 nucleotides: TGTGCCATCAGTGAGTCGACAGGGCCCTACGAGCAGTACTTC.

The J gene is TRBJ2-5, the V gene TRBV13; the D gene is possibly TRBD1 (5 bases). V was trimmed by 4 bases and J by 1 base, leaving 7 bases between them. This CDR3 is built from 13 residues. Germline CDR1 and CDR2: PRHDT and FYEKMQ (reference sequence). The CDR3 DNA is TGTGCCAGCAGCTCACAGGTCCAAGAGACCCAGTACTTC. It encodes CASSSQVQETQYF.

The chain employs TRBV28 and TRBJ2-5, with D possibly matching TRBD1 (6 bases). V was clipped by 6 bases and J by 2 bases, with 13 bases between them. The CDR3 runs 14 residues. Germline V gives CDR1 MDHEN, CDR2 SYDVKM. The CDR3 bases are TGTGCCAGCAGAAAAACAGGGCCGCAAGAGACCCAGTACTTC. Residues: CASRKTGPQETQYF. Drawing the rest from reference TRBV28 and TRBJ2-5, the complete variable domain is DVKVTQSSRYLVKRTGEKVFLECVQDMDHENMFWYRQDPGLGLRLIYFSYDVKMKEKGDIPEGYSVSREKKERFSLILESASTNQTSMYLCASRKTGPQETQYFGPGTRLLVL.

The gene calls are TRBV7-9 and TRBJ2-7, with D unclear. This CDR3 spans 15 amino acids. Trimming shortened V by 3 bases and J by 0 bases, and 12 bases separated the two germline ends. Germline lookup yields CDR1 SEHNR and CDR2 FQNEAQ (reference sequence). CDR3 sequence: CASSLSDTLSYEQYF. The DNA of the CDR3 is TGTGCCAGCAGCTTGTCAGACACCCTCTCCTACGAGCAGTACTTC. Filled out from reference TRBV7-9 and TRBJ2-7, the complete variable domain reads DTGVSQNPRHKITKRGQNVTFRCDPISEHNRLYWYRQTLGQGPEFLTYFQNEAQLEKSRLLSDRFSAERPKGSFSTLEIQRTEQGDSAMYLCASSLSDTLSYEQYFGPGTRLTVT.

This clonotype was detected a few times. This sequence joins TRBV5-4 and TRBJ1-1; no clear D gene. CDR3 length equals 12 residues. Trimming took off 7 bases at V and 4 bases at J, with 11 bases between the two ends. CDR1 is SGHNT and CDR2 is YYREEE in the germline V gene (reference sequence). The CDR3 is CASSLSGTEAFF. The CDR3 DNA follows: TGTGCCAGCTCTCTCTCCGGCACTGAAGCTTTCTTT.

The V gene is TRBV30, the J gene TRBJ2-1; perhaps TRBD2 as D (6 bases). Per germline, CDR1 GTSNPN and CDR2 SVGIG (reference sequence). Trimming removed 3 bases from V and 0 bases from J, with 12 bases in between. The CDR3 covers 15 residues. The CDR3 is CAWREGFSSYNEQFF. CDR3 nucleotides: TGTGCCTGGAGGGAGGGGTTTAGCTCCTACAATGAGCAGTTCTTC.